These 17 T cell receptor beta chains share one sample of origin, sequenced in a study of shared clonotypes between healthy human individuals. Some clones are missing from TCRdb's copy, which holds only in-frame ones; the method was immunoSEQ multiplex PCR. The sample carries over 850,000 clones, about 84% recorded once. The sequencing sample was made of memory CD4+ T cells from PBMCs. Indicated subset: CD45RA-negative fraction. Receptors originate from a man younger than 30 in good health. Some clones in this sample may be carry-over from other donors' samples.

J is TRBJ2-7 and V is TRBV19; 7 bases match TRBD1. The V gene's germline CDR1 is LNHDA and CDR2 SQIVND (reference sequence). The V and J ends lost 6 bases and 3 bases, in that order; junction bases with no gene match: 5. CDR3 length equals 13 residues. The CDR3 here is CASSRDRVYEQYF. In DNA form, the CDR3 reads TGTGCCAGTAGCCGAGACAGGGTCTACGAGCAGTACTTC. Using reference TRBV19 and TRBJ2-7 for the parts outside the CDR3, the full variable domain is DGGITQSPKYLFRKEGQNVTLSCEQNLNHDAMYWYRQDPGQGLRLIYYSQIVNDFQKGDIAEGYSVSREKKESFPLTVTSAQKNPTAFYLCASSRDRVYEQYFGPGTRLTVT.

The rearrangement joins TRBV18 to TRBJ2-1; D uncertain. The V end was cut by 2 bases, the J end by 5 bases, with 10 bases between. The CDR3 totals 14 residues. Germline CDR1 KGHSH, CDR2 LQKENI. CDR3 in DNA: TGTGCCAGCTCACCATACAACGGAGACAATGAGCAGTTCTTC. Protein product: CASSPYNGDNEQFF.

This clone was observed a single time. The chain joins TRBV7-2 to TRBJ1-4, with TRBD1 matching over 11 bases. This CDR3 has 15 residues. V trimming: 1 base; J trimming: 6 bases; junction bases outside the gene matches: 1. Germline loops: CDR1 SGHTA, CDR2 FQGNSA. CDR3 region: CASSLEGQGDEKLFF. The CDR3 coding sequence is TGTGCCAGCAGCTTAGAGGGACAGGGGGATGAAAAACTGTTTTTT.

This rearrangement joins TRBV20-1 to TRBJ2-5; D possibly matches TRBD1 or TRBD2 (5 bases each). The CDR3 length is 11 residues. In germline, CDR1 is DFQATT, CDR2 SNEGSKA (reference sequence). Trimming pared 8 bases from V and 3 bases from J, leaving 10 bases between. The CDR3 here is CSTGAEETQYF. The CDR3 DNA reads TGCAGTACCGGGGCCGAAGAGACCCAGTACTTC.

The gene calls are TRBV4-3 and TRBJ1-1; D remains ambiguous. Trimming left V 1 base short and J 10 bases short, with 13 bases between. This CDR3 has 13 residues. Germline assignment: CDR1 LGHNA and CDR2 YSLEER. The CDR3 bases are TGCGCCAGCAGCCAAGGACCTCTCCAAGGAGCTTTCTTT. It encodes CASSQGPLQGAFF.

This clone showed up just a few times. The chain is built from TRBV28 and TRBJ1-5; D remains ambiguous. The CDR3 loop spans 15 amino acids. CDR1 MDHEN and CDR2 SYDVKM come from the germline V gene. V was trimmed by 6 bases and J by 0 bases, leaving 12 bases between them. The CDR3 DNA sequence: TGTGCCAGCAGCCCGGAGTCGGATAGCAATCAGCCCCAGCATTTT. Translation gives CASSPESDSNQPQHF. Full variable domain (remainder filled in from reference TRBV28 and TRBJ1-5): DVKVTQSSRYLVKRTGEKVFLECVQDMDHENMFWYRQDPGLGLRLIYFSYDVKMKEKGDIPEGYSVSREKKERFSLILESASTNQTSMYLCASSPESDSNQPQHFGDGTRLSIL.

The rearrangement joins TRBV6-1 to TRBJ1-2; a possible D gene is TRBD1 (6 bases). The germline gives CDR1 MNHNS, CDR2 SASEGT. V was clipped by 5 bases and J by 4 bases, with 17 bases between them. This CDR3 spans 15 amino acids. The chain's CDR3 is CASSLQGVPLYGYTF. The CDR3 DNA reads TGTGCCAGCAGTTTACAGGGAGTTCCCCTCTATGGCTACACCTTC.

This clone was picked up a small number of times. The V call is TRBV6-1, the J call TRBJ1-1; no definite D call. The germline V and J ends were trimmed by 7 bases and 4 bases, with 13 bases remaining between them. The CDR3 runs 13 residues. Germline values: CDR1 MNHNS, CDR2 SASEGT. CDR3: CASISAGGTEAFF. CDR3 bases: TGTGCCAGCATTTCGGCGGGAGGCACTGAAGCTTTCTTT.

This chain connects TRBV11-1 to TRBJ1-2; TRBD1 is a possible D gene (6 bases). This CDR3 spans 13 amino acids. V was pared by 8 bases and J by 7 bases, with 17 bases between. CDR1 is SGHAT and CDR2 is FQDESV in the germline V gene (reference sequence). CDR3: CASSPPGALGYTF. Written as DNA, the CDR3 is TGTGCCAGCTCCCCCCCGGGGGCGCTTGGCTACACCTTC.

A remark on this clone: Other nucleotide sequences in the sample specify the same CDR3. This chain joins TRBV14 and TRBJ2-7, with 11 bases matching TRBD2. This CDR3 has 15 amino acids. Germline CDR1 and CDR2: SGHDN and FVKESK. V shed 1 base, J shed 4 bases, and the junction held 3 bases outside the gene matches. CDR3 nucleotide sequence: TGTGCCAGCAGCCAAGGGCTAGCGGGAGGTTACGAGCAGTACTTC. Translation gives CASSQGLAGGYEQYF. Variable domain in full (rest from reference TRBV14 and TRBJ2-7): EAGVTQFPSHSVIEKGQTVTLRCDPISGHDNLYWYRRVMGKEIKFLLHFVKESKQDESGMPNNRFLAERTGGTYSTLKVQPAELEDSGVYFCASSQGLAGGYEQYFGPGTRLTVT.

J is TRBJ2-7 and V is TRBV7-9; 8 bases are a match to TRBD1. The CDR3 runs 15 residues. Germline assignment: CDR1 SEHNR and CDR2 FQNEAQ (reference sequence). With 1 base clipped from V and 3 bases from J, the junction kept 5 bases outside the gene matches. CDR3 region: CASSLGGQVYYEQYF. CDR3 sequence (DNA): TGTGCCAGCAGCTTAGGGGGACAGGTTTACTACGAGCAGTACTTC.

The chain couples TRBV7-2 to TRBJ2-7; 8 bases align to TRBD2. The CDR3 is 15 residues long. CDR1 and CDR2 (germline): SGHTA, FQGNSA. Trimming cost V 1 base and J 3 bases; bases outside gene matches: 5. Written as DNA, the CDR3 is TGTGCCAGCAGCTTAGACGGTAGCGGGATCTACGAGCAGTACTTC. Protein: CASSLDGSGIYEQYF.

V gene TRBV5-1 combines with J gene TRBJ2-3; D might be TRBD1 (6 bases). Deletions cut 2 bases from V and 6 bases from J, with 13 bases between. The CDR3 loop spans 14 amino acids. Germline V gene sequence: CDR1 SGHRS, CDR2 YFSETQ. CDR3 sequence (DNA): TGCGCCAGCAGCTTCACAGGGCCGCCGGATACGCAGTATTTT. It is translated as CASSFTGPPDTQYF.

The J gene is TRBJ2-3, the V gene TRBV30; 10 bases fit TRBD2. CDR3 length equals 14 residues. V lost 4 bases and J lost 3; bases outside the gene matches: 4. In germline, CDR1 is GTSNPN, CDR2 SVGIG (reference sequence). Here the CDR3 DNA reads TGTGCCTGGACTAGCGGGAGTCTGACAGATACGCAGTATTTT. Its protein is CAWTSGSLTDTQYF.

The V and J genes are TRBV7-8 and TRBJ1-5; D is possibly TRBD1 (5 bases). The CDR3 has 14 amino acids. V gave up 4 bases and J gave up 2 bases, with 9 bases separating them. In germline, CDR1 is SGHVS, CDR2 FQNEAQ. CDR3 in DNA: TGTGCCAGCAGCTCCGGAGGGGGCAATCAGCCCCAGCATTTT. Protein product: CASSSGGGNQPQHF.

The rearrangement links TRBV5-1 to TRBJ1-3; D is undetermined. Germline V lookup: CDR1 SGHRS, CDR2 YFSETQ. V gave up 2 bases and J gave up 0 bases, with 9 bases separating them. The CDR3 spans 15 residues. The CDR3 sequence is CASSFGAASGNTIYF. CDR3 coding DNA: TGCGCCAGCAGCTTTGGCGCGGCCTCTGGAAACACCATATATTTT.

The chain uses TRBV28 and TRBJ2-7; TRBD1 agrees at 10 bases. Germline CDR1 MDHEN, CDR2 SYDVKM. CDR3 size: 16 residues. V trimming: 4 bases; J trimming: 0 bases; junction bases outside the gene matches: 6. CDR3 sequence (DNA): TGTGCCAGCAGTTCATCGGGACAGGGGAGCTCCTACGAGCAGTACTTC. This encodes CASSSSGQGSSYEQYF.